This T cell receptor beta chain was identified in a study of monozygotic twins with inflammatory bowel disease. The study's findings and limits: The study supported no single strong signal or clonotype linked to IBD. Whereas healthy co-twins had higher TCRbeta diversity (inverse Simpson), IBD patients had lower diversity.

CDR1 is DFQATT, CDR2 SNEGSKA, per germline (reference sequence). This CDR3 has 12 amino acids. No DNA is given; TCRdb re-called the 5' RACE reads and lists each CDR3 protein once. This table lists about 450,000 distinct CDR3 sequences. As concerns this clonotype: Its target is unknown.

The sequencing input was blood. The clonotype was recovered from a human donor with ulcerative colitis or Crohn's disease, or a healthy co-twin of an affected twin (not recorded which). The chain links TRBV20-1 to TRBJ1-1. CDR3 loop: CSARETATEAFF.